Below are 4 T cell receptor beta chains sequenced from a single sample in a study of stem cell transplantation in POMP-related autoinflammatory disease. Produced via immunoSEQ multiplex PCR; TCRdb's table is partial and in-frame only. The table shows about 7,800 clones, with about nine tenths occurring only once. This material consisted of CD8+ T cells from PBMCs, taken after stem cell transplantation. The receptors shown here come from a human patient with POMP-related autoinflammation and immune dysregulation (PRAID). The T cells may come from the graft donor.

The chain has TRBV7-9 and TRBJ2-1; 8 positions agree with TRBD2. Trimming cost V 2 bases and J 10 bases; bases outside gene matches: 7. The CDR3 has 14 residues. CDR1 and CDR2 (germline): SEHNR, FQNEAQ (reference sequence). In DNA, the CDR3 is TGTGCCAGCAGCTTATCTCCGGGGGGGAACGAGCAGTTCTTC. This translates into CASSLSPGGNEQFF.

The chain couples TRBV27 to TRBJ1-4; D possibly corresponds to TRBD1 (6 bases). Trimming removed 0 bases from V and 5 bases from J, with 13 bases in between. Germline CDR1 reads MNHEY; CDR2 reads SMNVEV (reference sequence). This CDR3 is 16 amino acids long. This CDR3 reads CASSLSWGQLNEKLFF. For the CDR3, the DNA is TGTGCCAGCAGTTTATCGTGGGGACAACTAAATGAAAAACTGTTTTTT.

V is TRBV4-1 and J is TRBJ2-5, with D perhaps matching TRBD2 (5 bases). The CDR3 is 15 amino acids. V lost 0 bases, J lost 5 bases, and 13 bases lay in between. Germline V CDR1 and CDR2: MGHRA, YSYEKL. CDR3 amino acids: CASSQEAGDGETQYF. CDR3 nucleotides: TGCGCCAGCAGCCAAGAAGCCGGGGATGGGGAGACCCAGTACTTC.

The CDR3 reads CASGAVTEAFF. CDR3 nucleotide sequence: TGTGCCAGTGGCGCGGTCACTGAAGCTTTCTTT. The chain recombines TRBV6-5 with TRBJ1-1, with D unclear. This CDR3 region has 11 residues. Deletions cut 9 bases from V and 4 bases from J, with 9 bases between. CDR1 MNHEY and CDR2 SVGAGI come from the germline V gene.